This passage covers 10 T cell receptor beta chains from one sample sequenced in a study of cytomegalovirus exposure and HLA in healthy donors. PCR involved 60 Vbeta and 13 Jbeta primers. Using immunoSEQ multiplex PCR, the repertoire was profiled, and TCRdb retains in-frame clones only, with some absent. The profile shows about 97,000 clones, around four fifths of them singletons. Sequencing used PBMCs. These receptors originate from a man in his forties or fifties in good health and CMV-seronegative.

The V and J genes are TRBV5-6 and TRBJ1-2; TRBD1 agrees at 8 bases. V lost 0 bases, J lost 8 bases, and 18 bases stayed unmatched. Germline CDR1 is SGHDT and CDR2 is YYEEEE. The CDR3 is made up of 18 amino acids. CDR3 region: CASSLGRGTGFPSRGYTF. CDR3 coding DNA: TGTGCCAGCAGCTTGGGTCGCGGGACAGGCTTTCCGAGTAGGGGCTACACCTTC.

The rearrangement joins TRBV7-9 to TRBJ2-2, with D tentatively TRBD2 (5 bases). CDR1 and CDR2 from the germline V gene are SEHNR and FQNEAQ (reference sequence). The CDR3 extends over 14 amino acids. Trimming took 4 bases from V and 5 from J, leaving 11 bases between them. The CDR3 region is CASSSTLGTGELFF. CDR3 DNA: TGTGCCAGCAGCTCGACACTAGGAACCGGGGAGCTGTTTTTT.

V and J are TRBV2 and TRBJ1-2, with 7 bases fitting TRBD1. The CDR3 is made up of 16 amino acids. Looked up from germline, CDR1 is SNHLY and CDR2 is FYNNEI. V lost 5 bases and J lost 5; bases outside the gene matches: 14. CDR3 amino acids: CASSPTEQGGIYGYTF. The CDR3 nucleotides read TGTGCCAGCAGTCCGACGGAGCAGGGGGGAATATATGGCTACACCTTC.

This CDR3 is CASGSLRIEAGANVLTF. The CDR3 DNA reads TGTGCTAGTGGTTCCCTTCGAATTGAGGCTGGGGCCAACGTCCTGACTTTC. The rearrangement links TRBV12-5 to TRBJ2-6, with unresolved D. This CDR3 contains 17 residues. Trimming shortened V by 4 bases and J by 2 bases, and 15 bases separated the two germline ends. Germline V gene data show CDR1 as LGHNT and CDR2 as FRNRAP. The full variable domain, completed using reference TRBV12-5 and TRBJ2-6, is DARVTQTPRHKVTEMGQEVTMRCQPILGHNTVFWYRQTMMQGLELLAYFRNRAPLDDSGMPKDRFSAEMPDATLATLKIQPSEPRDSAVYFCASGSLRIEAGANVLTFGAGSRLTVL.

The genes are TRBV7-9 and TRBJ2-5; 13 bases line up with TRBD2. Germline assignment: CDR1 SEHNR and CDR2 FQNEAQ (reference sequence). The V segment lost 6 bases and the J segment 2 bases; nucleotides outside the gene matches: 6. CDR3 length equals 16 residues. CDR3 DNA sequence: TGTGCCAGCAGTCGACTAGCGGGGGGCGGGCAAGAGACCCAGTACTTC. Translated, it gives CASSRLAGGGQETQYF. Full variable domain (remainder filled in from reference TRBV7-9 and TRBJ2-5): DTGVSQNPRHKITKRGQNVTFRCDPISEHNRLYWYRQTLGQGPEFLTYFQNEAQLEKSRLLSDRFSAERPKGSFSTLEIQRTEQGDSAMYLCASSRLAGGGQETQYFGPGTRLLVL.

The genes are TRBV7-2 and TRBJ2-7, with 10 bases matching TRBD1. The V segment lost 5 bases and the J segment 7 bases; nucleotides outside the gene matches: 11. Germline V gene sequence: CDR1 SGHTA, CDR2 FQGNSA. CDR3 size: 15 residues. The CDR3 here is CASSPRTGGMEEQYF. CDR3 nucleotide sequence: TGTGCCAGCAGCCCTCGGACAGGGGGGATGGAGGAGCAGTACTTC. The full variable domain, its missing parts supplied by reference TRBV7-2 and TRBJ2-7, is GAGVSQSPSNKVTEKGKDVELRCDPISGHTALYWYRQSLGQGLEFLIYFQGNSAPDKSGLPSDRFSAERTGGSVSTLTIQRTQQEDSAVYLCASSPRTGGMEEQYFGPGTRLTVT.

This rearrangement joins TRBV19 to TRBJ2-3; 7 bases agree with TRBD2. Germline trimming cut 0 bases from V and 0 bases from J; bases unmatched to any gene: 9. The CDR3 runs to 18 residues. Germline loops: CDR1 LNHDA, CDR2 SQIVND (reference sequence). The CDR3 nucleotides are TGTGCCAGTAGTATAGATTCCGGGACTACTTTTAGCACAGATACGCAGTATTTT. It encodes CASSIDSGTTFSTDTQYF.

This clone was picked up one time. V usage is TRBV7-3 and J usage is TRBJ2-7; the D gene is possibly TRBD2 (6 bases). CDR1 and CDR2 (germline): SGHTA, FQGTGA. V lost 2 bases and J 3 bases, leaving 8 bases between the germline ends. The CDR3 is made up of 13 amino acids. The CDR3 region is CASSLGGDYEQYF. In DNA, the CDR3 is TGTGCCAGCAGCTTAGGCGGGGACTACGAGCAGTACTTC.

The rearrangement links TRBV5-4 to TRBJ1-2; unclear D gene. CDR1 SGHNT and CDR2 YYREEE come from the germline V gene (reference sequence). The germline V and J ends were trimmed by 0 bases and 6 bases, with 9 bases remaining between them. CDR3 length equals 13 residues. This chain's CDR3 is CASSLDMFDGYTF. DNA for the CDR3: TGTGCCAGCAGCTTGGACATGTTTGATGGCTACACCTTC.

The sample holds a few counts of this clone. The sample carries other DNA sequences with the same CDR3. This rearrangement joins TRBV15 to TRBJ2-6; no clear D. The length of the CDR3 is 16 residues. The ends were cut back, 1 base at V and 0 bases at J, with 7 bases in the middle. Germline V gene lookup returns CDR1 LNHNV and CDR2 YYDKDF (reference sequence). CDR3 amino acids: CATSRVRDSGANVLTF. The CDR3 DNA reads TGTGCCACCAGCAGAGTTCGAGACTCTGGGGCCAACGTCCTGACTTTC.